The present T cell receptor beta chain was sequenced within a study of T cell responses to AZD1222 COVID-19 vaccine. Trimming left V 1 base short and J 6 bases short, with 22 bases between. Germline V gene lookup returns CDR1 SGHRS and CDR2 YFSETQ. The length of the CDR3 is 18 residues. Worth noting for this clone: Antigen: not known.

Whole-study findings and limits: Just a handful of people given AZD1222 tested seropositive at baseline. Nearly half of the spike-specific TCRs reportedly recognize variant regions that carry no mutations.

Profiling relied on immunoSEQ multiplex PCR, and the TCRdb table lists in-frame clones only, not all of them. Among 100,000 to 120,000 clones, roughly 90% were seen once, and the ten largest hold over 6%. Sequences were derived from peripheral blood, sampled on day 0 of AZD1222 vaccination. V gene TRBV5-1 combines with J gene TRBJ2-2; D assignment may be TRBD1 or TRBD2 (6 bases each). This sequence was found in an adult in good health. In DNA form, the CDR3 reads TGCGCCAGCAGCTTGAGGGCAGGGGACTTCGGTTTGGCCGGGGAGCTGTTTTTT. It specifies CASSLRAGDFGLAGELFF.